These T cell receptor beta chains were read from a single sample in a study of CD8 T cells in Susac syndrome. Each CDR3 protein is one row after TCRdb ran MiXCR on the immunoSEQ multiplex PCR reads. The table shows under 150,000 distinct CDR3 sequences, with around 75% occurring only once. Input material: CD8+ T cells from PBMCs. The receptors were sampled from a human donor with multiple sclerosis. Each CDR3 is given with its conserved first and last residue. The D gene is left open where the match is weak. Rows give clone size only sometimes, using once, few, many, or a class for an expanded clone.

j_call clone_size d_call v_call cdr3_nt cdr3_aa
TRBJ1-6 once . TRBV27 TGTGCCAGCAGTTTAGGGTGGACGGCACCCCTCCACTTT CASSLGWTAPLHF
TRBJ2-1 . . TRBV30 TGTGCCTGGAGTAGGGGGGCGGGCAATGAGCAGTTCTTC CAWSRGAGNEQFF
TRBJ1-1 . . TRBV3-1 TGTGCCAGCAGCCCCAGGGGCGGGGATGCCACTGAAGCTTTCTTT CASSPRGGDATEAFF
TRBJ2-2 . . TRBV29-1 TGCAGCGTGGAAGGCAGGGGAGGGCCCGGGGAGCTGTTTTTT CSVEGRGGPGELFF
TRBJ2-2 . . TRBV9 TGTGCCAGCAGCTCAATCTCGGGCGCGAACACCGGGGAGCTGTTTTTT CASSSISGANTGELFF
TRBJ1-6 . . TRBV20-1 TGCAGTGCTAGTTTGCTCCAACGGGGTTCACCCCTCCACTTT CSASLLQRGSPLHF
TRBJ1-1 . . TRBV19 TGTGCCAGTAGTTCGAGGGGGATTAACACTGAAGCTTTCTTT CASSSRGINTEAFF
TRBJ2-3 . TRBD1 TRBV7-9 TGTGCCAGCAGCTTCCCACAGGGGATACTAACAGATACGCAGTATTTT CASSFPQGILTDTQYF
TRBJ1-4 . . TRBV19 TGTGCCAGTAGTACAGCCCCGCGGGTGCGGCAGGAAAAACTGTTTTTT CASSTAPRVRQEKLFF
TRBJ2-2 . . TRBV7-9 TGTGCCAGCCGTTCCGGGGAGCTGTTTTTT CASRSGELFF
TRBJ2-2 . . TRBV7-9 TGTGCCAGCAGCCCCCTTGCTCTGAGCACCGGGGAGCTGTTTTTT CASSPLALSTGELFF
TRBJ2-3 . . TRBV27 TGTGCCAGCAGTCCTCTTCGGGATGTGACAGATACGCAGTATTTT CASSPLRDVTDTQYF
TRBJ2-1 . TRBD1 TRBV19 TGTGCCAGTTCGACAGGGTGGCACAATGAGCAGTTCTTC CASSTGWHNEQFF
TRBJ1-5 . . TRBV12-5 TGTGCTAGTGGTTACTACAGGGACCAACGCTATAGCAATCAGCCCCAGCATTTT CASGYYRDQRYSNQPQHF
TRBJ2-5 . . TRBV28 TGTGCCAGCAGCGTCCCCCCGCCGGGACACTCTTCTTCGGGGGTGGAAGAGACCCAGTACTTC CASSVPPPGHSSSGVEETQYF
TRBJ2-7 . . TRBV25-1 TGTGCCAGCGAAAAGGGAGTTGGGTACGAGCAGTACTTC CASEKGVGYEQYF
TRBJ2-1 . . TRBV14 TGTGCCAGCGCCCAAGCGGAGACCTACAATGAGCAGTTCTTC CASAQAETYNEQFF
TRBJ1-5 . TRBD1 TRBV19 TGTGCCAGTAGCCTCCACAGCAGGGGGGTTCAGCCCCAGCATTTT CASSLHSRGVQPQHF
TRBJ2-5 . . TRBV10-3 TGTGCCATCAGGGCGGCAACGGAGGAGACCCAGTACTTC CAIRAATEETQYF
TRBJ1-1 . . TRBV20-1 TGCAGTGCTAGAGATCTAGGGGGGCTAGGGACTGAAGCTTTCTTT CSARDLGGLGTEAFF
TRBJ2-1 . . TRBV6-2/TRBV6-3 TGTGCCAGCAGTTATTTATGGGGGAACAATGAGCAGTTCTTC CASSYLWGNNEQFF
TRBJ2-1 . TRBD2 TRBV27 TGTGCCAGCAGTCTAGCGGGAGGGCCAGGGGAGCAGTTCTTC CASSLAGGPGEQFF
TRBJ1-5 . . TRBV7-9 TGTGCCAGCAGCGCAGGGGAGCAGCCCCAGCATTTT CASSAGEQPQHF
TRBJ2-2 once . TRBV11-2 TGTGCCAGCAGCCACGCGGGGTTTGCGGGAACTTATAACACCGGGGAGCTGTTTTTT CASSHAGFAGTYNTGELFF
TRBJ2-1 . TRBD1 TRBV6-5 TGTGCCAGCAGTTACTCGGTCTCTCGGACAGGGGATGACAATGAGCAGTTCTTC CASSYSVSRTGDDNEQFF
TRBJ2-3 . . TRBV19 TGTGCCAGTAGTATCGCGACCCGAGGGGGGACAGATACGCAGTATTTT CASSIATRGGTDTQYF
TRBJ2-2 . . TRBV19 TGTGCCAGTAGCACCAAGGCTGAATACACCGGGGAGCTGTTTTTT CASSTKAEYTGELFF
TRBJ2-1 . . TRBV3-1 TGTGCCAGCAGCCAAGGAGAGACCCAGTTCTTC CASSQGETQFF
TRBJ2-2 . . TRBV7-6 TGTGCCAGCAGCTTAGTCGCGGGACAGCTGAACACCGGGGAGCTGTTTTTT CASSLVAGQLNTGELFF
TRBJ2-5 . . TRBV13 TGTGCCAGCAGCTTACTAGGACGATCGGCGGGAGAGACCCAGTACTTC CASSLLGRSAGETQYF
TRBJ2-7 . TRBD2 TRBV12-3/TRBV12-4 TGTGCCAGCAGTTTGCAGCGGGGGGGTTCCTACGAGCAGTACTTC CASSLQRGGSYEQYF